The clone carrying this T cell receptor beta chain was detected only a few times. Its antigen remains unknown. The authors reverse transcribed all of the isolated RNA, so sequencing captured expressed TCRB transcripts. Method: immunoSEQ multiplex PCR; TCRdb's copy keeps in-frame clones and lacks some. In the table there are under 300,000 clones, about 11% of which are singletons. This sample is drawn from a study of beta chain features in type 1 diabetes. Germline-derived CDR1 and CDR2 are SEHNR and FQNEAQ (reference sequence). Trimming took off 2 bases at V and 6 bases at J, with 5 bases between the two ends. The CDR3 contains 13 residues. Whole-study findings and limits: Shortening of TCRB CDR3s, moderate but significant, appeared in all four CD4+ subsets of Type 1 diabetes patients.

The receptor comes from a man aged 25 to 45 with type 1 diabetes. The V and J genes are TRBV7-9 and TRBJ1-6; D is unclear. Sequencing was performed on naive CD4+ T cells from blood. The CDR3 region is CASSLSGNSPLHF. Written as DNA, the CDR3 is TGTGCCAGCAGCTTATCCGGTAATTCACCCCTCCACTTT.